The clone carrying this TCR beta chain has only a few counts. No antigen is known for it. The data stem from a study of CD8 T cells in ankylosing spondylitis. Findings and limits, study-wide: Before this, some motif variants had been reported in reactive arthritis synovial fluid and blood.

Construction of TCR beta libraries was performed using quantitative 5'-RACE with molecular barcodes. One entry per CDR3 protein results from TCRdb running MiXCR on the 5' RACE reads. Among 300,000 to 400,000 distinct CDR3 sequences listed, roughly 15% were seen once. V lost 3 bases and J 3 bases, leaving 13 bases between the germline ends. The CDR3 is 14 residues long. The V gene's germline CDR1 is SGDLS and CDR2 YYNGEE. The material sequenced was blood, either unsorted or a sorted T cell fraction (not recorded which). V and J are TRBV9 and TRBJ2-7; D is possibly TRBD1 (6 bases). The receptor was isolated from a male donor with ankylosing spondylitis or in good health (not recorded which). This chain's CDR3 is CASSDQGSGYEQYF. The CDR3 bases are TGTGCCAGCAGCGATCAGGGGTCTGGCTACGAGCAGTACTTC.